This entry lists 21 T cell receptor beta chains sequenced from one sample in a study of shared clonotypes between healthy human individuals. Clones were sequenced by immunoSEQ multiplex PCR, and TCRdb holds only the in-frame ones, with some missing. Counted here are about 980,000 clones, 70% to 85% occurring once; the ten biggest clones make up around 1.4%. The sequencing input was memory CD4+ T cells sorted from blood. Subset noted: CD45RA-negative fraction. The receptors originated from a man younger than 35 in good health.

This sequence joins TRBV28 and TRBJ1-6; TRBD1 matches at 7 bases. After removal of 2 bases from V and 8 bases from J, the junction contained 6 bases not matched to a gene. Germline CDR1 reads MDHEN; CDR2 reads SYDVKM. CDR3 length equals 15 residues. In DNA form, the CDR3 reads TGTGCCAGCAGTTTAGGGACAGCCACTTATTCACCCCTCCACTTT. Translating gives CASSLGTATYSPLHF.

The chain uses TRBV7-2 and TRBJ2-7; D might be TRBD2 (6 bases). CDR1 and CDR2 (germline): SGHTA, FQGNSA. With 3 bases removed from V and 6 bases from J, the gap between germline ends came to 15 bases. The CDR3 consists of 14 residues. The CDR3, as DNA: TGTGCCAGCAGCTTCCGGACGCCCGGGAGCGAGCAGTACTTC. Translating it yields CASSFRTPGSEQYF.

J is TRBJ1-2 and V is TRBV6-1; TRBD1 agrees at 9 bases. With V trimmed by 1 base and J by 14 bases, 8 bases remained unmatched. The CDR3 length is 13 residues. Germline V gives CDR1 MNHNS, CDR2 SASEGT. This CDR3 is CASSEVGTGRDTF. The CDR3 DNA reads as TGTGCCAGCAGTGAAGTCGGGACAGGGAGAGATACCTTC.

CDR3 DNA: TGTGCCAGCAGCGTTGGGACTAGCGGGGGTGCGGAGCAGTTCTTC. Its protein is CASSVGTSGGAEQFF. This chain joins TRBV9 and TRBJ2-1; 14 positions agree with TRBD2. Trimming removed 2 bases from V and 10 bases from J; junction bases left unmatched: 5. The CDR3 runs to 15 residues. Germline assignment: CDR1 SGDLS and CDR2 YYNGEE.

V is TRBV11-1 and J is TRBJ2-3, with 12 bases matching TRBD2. This CDR3 spans 16 amino acids. Germline-derived CDR1 and CDR2 are SGHAT and FQDESV (reference sequence). With 4 bases clipped from V and 2 bases from J, the junction kept 4 bases outside the gene matches. CDR3 amino acids: CASSSTSGGLTDTQYF. CDR3 in DNA: TGTGCCAGCAGCTCTACTAGCGGGGGGCTCACAGATACGCAGTATTTT.

This clone was counted between two and nine times. The chain couples TRBV5-1 to TRBJ1-2; D is perhaps TRBD1 (6 bases). This CDR3 is 13 amino acids long. Between the trimmed V and J ends, which lost 4 bases and 6 bases, there was a span of 13 bases. CDR1 and CDR2 (germline): SGHRS, YFSETQ. The CDR3 is CASSAQGRDGYTF. The CDR3 DNA sequence: TGCGCCAGCAGCGCACAGGGACGGGATGGCTACACCTTC. Filled out from reference TRBV5-1 and TRBJ1-2, the complete variable domain reads KAGVTQTPRYLIKTRGQQVTLSCSPISGHRSVSWYQQTPGQGLQFLFEYFSETQRNKGNFPGRFSGRQFSNSRSEMNVSTLELGDSALYLCASSAQGRDGYTFGSGTRLTVV.

The V gene is TRBV7-8, the J gene TRBJ1-1, with D perhaps TRBD1 (6 bases). The CDR3 totals 14 residues. CDR1 SGHVS and CDR2 FQNEAQ come from the germline V gene. V was shortened by 5 bases and J by 4 bases, with 14 bases between the two germline ends. CDR3 sequence reads: CASSRTDSRTEAFF. Written as DNA, the CDR3 is TGTGCCAGCAGCCGTACGGACAGTCGCACTGAAGCTTTCTTT.

The rearrangement links TRBV18 to TRBJ1-5; D perhaps matches TRBD1 (5 bases). Germline CDR1 and CDR2: KGHSH and LQKENI. V lost 0 bases, J lost 3 bases, and 9 bases lay in between. The CDR3 consists of 15 residues. The CDR3 DNA is TGTGCCAGCTCACCACCGGGGGGGTTCAATCAGCCCCAGCATTTT. As protein: CASSPPGGFNQPQHF.

This clone was counted only a few times. The rearrangement links TRBV5-4 to TRBJ2-7; TRBD1 matches 12 bases. The J segment lost 5 bases and the V segment lost 6 bases, leaving 9 bases of the junction unmatched. Germline V lookup: CDR1 SGHNT, CDR2 YYREEE (reference sequence). The CDR3 runs to 15 residues. The CDR3 DNA sequence: TGTGCCAGCACCCTTACGGGACAGGGGGCCGACGAGCAGTACTTC. Protein: CASTLTGQGADEQYF. Based on the CDR3 plus reference TRBV5-4 and TRBJ2-7, the full variable domain is ETGVTQSPTHLIKTRGQQVTLRCSSQSGHNTVSWYQQALGQGPQFIFQYYREEENGRGNFPPRFSGLQFPNYSSELNVNALELDDSALYLCASTLTGQGADEQYFGPGTRLTVT.

The chain uses TRBV2 and TRBJ2-7, with TRBD1 matching 7 bases. The CDR3 loop spans 12 amino acids. The germline CDR1 and CDR2 sequences are SNHLY and FYNNEI. The V and J ends lost 4 bases and 5 bases, in that order; junction bases with no gene match: 2. In DNA form, the CDR3 reads TGTGCCAGCAGTGTCGACAGGGACGAGCAGTACTTC. It is translated as CASSVDRDEQYF. Full variable domain (missing parts from reference TRBV2 and TRBJ2-7): EPEVTQTPSHQVTQMGQEVILRCVPISNHLYFYWYRQILGQKVEFLVSFYNNEISEKSEIFDDQFSVERPDGSNFTLKIRSTKLEDSAMYFCASSVDRDEQYFGPGTRLTVT.

Comments on this clone: This specimen includes other DNA sequences encoding the same CDR3. This rearrangement joins TRBV7-2 to TRBJ1-2, with a possible D match to TRBD1 (5 bases). CDR3 length: 14 amino acids. V gave up 5 bases and J gave up 4 bases, with 14 bases separating them. Germline CDR1 SGHTA, CDR2 FQGNSA. Here the CDR3 reads CASSPPGVVYGYTF. The CDR3 nucleotides are TGTGCCAGCAGCCCCCCGGGGGTTGTCTATGGCTACACCTTC.

V and J are TRBV5-4 and TRBJ1-2; no reliable D call. Deletions cut 4 bases from V and 3 bases from J, with 10 bases between. Germline CDR1 is SGHNT and CDR2 is YYREEE (reference sequence). The CDR3 runs to 13 residues. The CDR3 reads CASSADGYYGYTF. In nucleotides, the CDR3 is TGTGCCAGCAGCGCGGACGGATACTATGGCTACACCTTC.

This chain links TRBV7-6 with TRBJ1-3; no clear D gene. The germline CDR1 and CDR2 sequences are SGHVS and FNYEAQ. There are 14 residues in the CDR3. V was pared by 4 bases and J by 4 bases, with 11 bases between. The CDR3 reads CASSSLSVGNTIYF. The CDR3 DNA is TGTGCCAGCAGCTCGCTCTCTGTCGGAAACACCATATATTTT.

This clone was recorded only once. The genes are TRBV2 and TRBJ2-2; no firm D call. Germline V gene sequence: CDR1 SNHLY, CDR2 FYNNEI. V lost 5 bases and J 4 bases, leaving 11 bases between the germline ends. This CDR3 contains 14 residues. In DNA form, the CDR3 reads TGTGCCAGCAGTCCCGACGCGCGCACCGGGGAGCTGTTTTTT. Encoded protein: CASSPDARTGELFF.

The chain carries TRBV5-1 and TRBJ1-5, with D unclear. CDR1 and CDR2 (germline): SGHRS, YFSETQ. The CDR3 length is 16 residues. V gave up 0 bases and J gave up 7 bases, with 17 bases separating them. The CDR3 region has the DNA TGCGCCAGCAGCTTGGCCGGGCTAGATTATGGACAGCCCCAGCATTTT. Its protein product is CASSLAGLDYGQPQHF.

The rearrangement links TRBV7-9 to TRBJ1-1; D might be TRBD1 (6 bases). The CDR3 sequence is 15 residues long. Germline loops: CDR1 SEHNR, CDR2 FQNEAQ (reference sequence). V lost 4 bases and J lost 0, with 12 bases in between. The CDR3 loop is CASSYVRDMNTEAFF. In nucleotides, the CDR3 is TGTGCCAGCAGCTATGTCAGGGACATGAACACTGAAGCTTTCTTT.

This clone appeared once. The J gene is TRBJ1-2, the V gene TRBV2, with 7 bases lining up with TRBD1. V was pared by 6 bases and J by 4 bases, with 8 bases of the junction left unmatched. The V gene's germline CDR1 is SNHLY and CDR2 FYNNEI. The CDR3 covers 14 residues. DNA of the CDR3: TGTGCCAGCAGAGACGAGGGGGCGACCTATGGCTACACCTTC. Residues: CASRDEGATYGYTF.

The chain joins TRBV27 to TRBJ1-1, with TRBD1 matching over 7 bases. After removal of 6 bases from V and 5 bases from J, the junction contained 18 bases not matched to a gene. The CDR3 length is 17 residues. The germline CDR1 and CDR2 sequences are MNHEY and SMNVEV (reference sequence). CDR3 loop: CASSPISSGGLDTEAFF. The CDR3 DNA reads as TGTGCCAGCAGCCCAATATCGTCAGGGGGATTGGATACTGAAGCTTTCTTT.

Note on this clone: A much more abundant neighbour one base away suggests this may be a read error. This chain joins TRBV11-2 and TRBJ1-3; D remains ambiguous. The CDR3 contains 15 residues. Germline lookup yields CDR1 SGHAT and CDR2 FQNNGV. The CDR3 sequence: CASSLDGNSGNTIYF. For the CDR3, the DNA is TGTGCCAGCAGCCTAGACGGCAACTCTGGAAACACCATATATTTT.

The chain uses TRBV7-2 and TRBJ1-2, with D tentatively TRBD1 (5 bases). There are 14 residues in the CDR3. V lost 5 bases and J lost 7, with 17 bases in between. CDR1 and CDR2 (germline): SGHTA, FQGNSA. CDR3 nucleotides: TGTGCCAGCAGCCCCCCCTGGGACGGAACTGGCTACACCTTC. Protein: CASSPPWDGTGYTF.

V gene TRBV11-2 combines with J gene TRBJ2-1; D unresolved. V gave up 1 base and J gave up 6 bases, with 7 bases separating them. This CDR3 has 13 amino acids. CDR1 is SGHAT, CDR2 FQNNGV, per germline. The CDR3 loop reads CASSLGYPNEQFF. Here the CDR3 DNA reads TGTGCCAGCAGCTTAGGGTACCCCAATGAGCAGTTCTTC.